Below are 6 T cell receptor beta chains sequenced from a single sample in a study of T-cell memory formation after mild COVID-19. TCRdb itself ran the 5' RACE reads through MiXCR, one entry per CDR3 protein. The table has about 340,000 distinct CDR3 sequences, roughly 21% seen once. Sequencing input: PBMCs or a T cell subset sorted from them (not recorded which). The receptor set was obtained from an adult woman who had mild COVID-19 (a few samples of this study predate the infection). Cell type and time point are not known.

This clonotype has more than one count but fewer than ten. V and J are TRBV3-1 and TRBJ1-2; a possible D gene is TRBD1 (6 bases). Germline V gives CDR1 LGHDT, CDR2 YNNKEL (reference sequence). The CDR3 totals 19 residues. The V and J ends lost 1 base and 5 bases respectively, with 26 bases between them. In DNA form, the CDR3 reads TGTGCCAGCAGCCAAGTTCCACAGGGAGCTGGTCAATTCGGGTATGGCTACACCTTC. It translates to CASSQVPQGAGQFGYGYTF.

V usage is TRBV5-1 and J usage is TRBJ2-1; 10 nucleotides line up with TRBD2. The germline V gene has CDR1 SGHRS and CDR2 YFSETQ. The CDR3 consists of 19 residues. The trim removed 4 bases at V and 0 bases at J, leaving 13 bases unmatched. The CDR3 sequence: CASSPLSSGGLSSYNEQFF. Here the CDR3 DNA reads TGCGCCAGCAGCCCACTATCTAGCGGGGGCCTGAGCTCCTACAATGAGCAGTTCTTC. The whole variable domain, filled in from reference TRBV5-1 and TRBJ2-1, reads KAGVTQTPRYLIKTRGQQVTLSCSPISGHRSVSWYQQTPGQGLQFLFEYFSETQRNKGNFPGRFSGRQFSNSRSEMNVSTLELGDSALYLCASSPLSSGGLSSYNEQFFGPGTRLTVL.

The genes are TRBV10-2 and TRBJ1-1, with 7 nucleotides matching TRBD1. The CDR3 length is 16 residues. Trimming cost V 10 bases and J 2 bases; bases outside gene matches: 16. Germline CDR1 and CDR2: WSHSY and SAAADI. CDR3 protein: CATRFQGTVHNTEAFF. CDR3 bases: TGCGCCACCAGATTCCAAGGGACAGTTCATAACACTGAAGCTTTCTTT.

Only a few counts were recorded for this clonotype. J is TRBJ1-1 and V is TRBV30; tentative D call: TRBD1 (5 bases). The germline CDR1 and CDR2 sequences are GTSNPN and SVGIG (reference sequence). Deletions cut 5 bases from V and 8 bases from J, with 12 bases between. CDR3 size: 11 residues. CDR3 nucleotide sequence: TGTGCCTGGGGGGCGGAGTTCGAAGCTTTCTTT. As protein: CAWGAEFEAFF.

The sample holds a few counts of this clonotype. CDR3 in amino acids: CASQAGGGDTQYF. Here the CDR3 DNA reads TGCGCCAGTCAAGCGGGGGGAGGAGATACGCAGTATTTT. The chain joins TRBV5-1 to TRBJ2-3; TRBD2 agrees at 9 bases. The germline V gene encodes CDR1 SGHRS and CDR2 YFSETQ. This CDR3 is built from 13 residues. Trimming at V came to 8 bases and at J to 5 bases, leaving 6 bases not matched to a gene. Looking up the rest from reference TRBV5-1 and TRBJ2-3 gives the full variable domain: KAGVTQTPRYLIKTRGQQVTLSCSPISGHRSVSWYQQTPGQGLQFLFEYFSETQRNKGNFPGRFSGRQFSNSRSEMNVSTLELGDSALYLCASQAGGGDTQYFGPGTRLTVL.

This chain uses TRBV18 with TRBJ1-5, with 8 bases aligning to TRBD1. Losses at the gene ends were 5 bases for V and 2 bases for J; bases not matched to a gene: 2. The CDR3 totals 14 residues. Germline assignment: CDR1 KGHSH and CDR2 LQKENI. This CDR3 is CASSKDRGNQPQHF. CDR3 coding DNA: TGTGCCAGCTCAAAGGACAGGGGCAATCAGCCCCAGCATTTT.